This T cell receptor (beta chain) derives from a study of T cells after yellow fever vaccination. Notes on the study in general: Clonotypes found in both CD4 and CD8 compartments made up a small share. By day 5 rather than day 15, the secondary response had peaked, though it was weaker. The study re-detected most primary-vaccination clones after the booster (roughly 95% CD4, roughly 85% CD8).

A process of 5'RACE template switching, which added a universal primer site and UMIs, was used to make TCR cDNA. TCRdb re-analysed the 5' RACE reads in MiXCR, keeping a single row per CDR3 protein. The profile shows 200,000 to 300,000 distinct CDR3 sequences, 10% to 15% of them singletons. The CDR3 contains 12 residues. CDR1 and CDR2 (germline): DFQATT, SNEGSKA (reference sequence). With 4 bases removed from V and 5 bases from J, the gap between germline ends came to 10 bases. At least ten counts were recorded for this clonotype. Its antigen remains unidentified. The chain links TRBV20-1 to TRBJ2-3, with a tentative D call TRBD1 (5 bases). The receptor comes from a young man who received the YFV17D yellow fever vaccine. The sequencing used CD4+ T cells sorted from PBMCs, collected 45 days after the yellow fever booster vaccination. The CDR3 loop is CSATGSEDTQYF. The CDR3 DNA reads as TGCAGTGCTACAGGGTCGGAAGATACGCAGTATTTT.